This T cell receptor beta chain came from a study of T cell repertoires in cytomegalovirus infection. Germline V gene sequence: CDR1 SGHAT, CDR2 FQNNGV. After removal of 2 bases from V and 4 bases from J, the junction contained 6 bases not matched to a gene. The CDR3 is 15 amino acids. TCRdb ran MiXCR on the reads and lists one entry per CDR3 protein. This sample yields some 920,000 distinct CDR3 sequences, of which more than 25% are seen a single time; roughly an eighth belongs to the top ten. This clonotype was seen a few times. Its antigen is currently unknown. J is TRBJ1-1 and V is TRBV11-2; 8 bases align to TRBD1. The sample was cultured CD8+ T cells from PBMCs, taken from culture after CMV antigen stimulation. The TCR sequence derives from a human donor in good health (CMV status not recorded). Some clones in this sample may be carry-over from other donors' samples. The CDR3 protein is CASSLPRQGITEAFF. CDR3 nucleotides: TGTGCCAGCAGCTTACCCCGACAGGGGATCACTGAAGCTTTCTTT.